This TCR beta chain was recovered during a study of blood T cell repertoires in COVID-19. Germline V gene sequence: CDR1 KGHDR, CDR2 SFDVKD. The CDR3 contains 15 residues. The junction had 8 bases not matched to a gene; V was cut back by 2 bases and J by 8 bases. Assay used: immunoSEQ multiplex PCR; TCRdb lists only in-frame clones, some missing. The table has around 210,000 clones, 65% to 90% seen once; the top ten hold approximately 5.1%. The sequence was obtained from a man between 50 and 59 years old with COVID-19, enrolled during active disease. The rearrangement links TRBV24-1 to TRBJ2-4, with 7 bases fitting TRBD1. Sequencing was performed on peripheral blood. Written as DNA, the CDR3 is TGTGCCACCAGTGATTCACAGGGGCCCAGGGACATTCAGTACTTC. Amino acids: CATSDSQGPRDIQYF.